The next 28 T cell receptor beta chains were all read from a single sample in a study of T cells in localized non-small cell lung cancer. Produced via immunoSEQ multiplex PCR; TCRdb's table is partial and in-frame only. The sample lists tens of thousands of clones; about four fifths were seen once. Sequencing used PBMCs, obtained before any cancer treatment. These receptors were collected from a woman between 40 and 69 years old with stage II squamous cell lung carcinoma.

This sequence joins TRBV10-3 and TRBJ2-3; 8 positions match TRBD2. Germline V gene lookup returns CDR1 ENHRY and CDR2 SYGVKD. The CDR3 runs 16 residues. With V trimmed by 6 bases and J by 3 bases, 11 bases remained unmatched. The CDR3 is CAIRTSAGGETDTQYF. CDR3 DNA: TGTGCCATCAGAACTTCTGCGGGGGGTGAGACAGATACGCAGTATTTT.

This chain joins TRBV21-1 and TRBJ2-7. TRBV21-1 is a pseudogene. The CDR3 is made up of 17 amino acids. Here the CDR3 DNA reads TGTGCCAGCAGCAAAGGGGTCGGGTCAGGCGAAACCTACGAGCAGTACGTC. The encoded protein is CASSKGVGSGETYEQYV.

The CDR3 spells CASSLSRESTISTDTQYF. CDR3 sequence (DNA): TGTGCCAGCAGTTTAAGTAGAGAATCCACCATTAGCACAGATACGCAGTATTTT. The rearrangement joins TRBV27 to TRBJ2-3; D gene unclear. The germline gives CDR1 MNHEY, CDR2 SMNVEV (reference sequence). V was clipped by 2 bases and J by 0 bases, with 18 bases between them. The CDR3 covers 18 residues.

The gene calls are TRBV4-2 and TRBJ1-2; D not resolved. Germline lookup yields CDR1 LGHNA and CDR2 YNFKEQ. The CDR3 loop spans 15 amino acids. Trimming took 0 bases from V and 5 from J, leaving 13 bases between them. This CDR3 reads CASSQDTTTSYGYTF. CDR3 bases: TGTGCCAGCAGCCAAGATACGACAACTTCGTATGGCTACACCTTC.

This chain uses TRBV7-8 with TRBJ2-5, with TRBD2 matching over 8 bases. Trimming at V came to 5 bases and at J to 4 bases, leaving 6 bases not matched to a gene. The V gene's germline CDR1 is SGHVS and CDR2 FQNEAQ. This CDR3 is built from 14 residues. CDR3: CASSPGTRGETQYF. The DNA of the CDR3 is TGTGCCAGCAGCCCCGGGACTAGGGGAGAGACCCAGTACTTC.

This clone was recorded only once. The chain joins TRBV5-4 to TRBJ1-1, with D perhaps matching TRBD1 (6 bases). Germline V gene sequence: CDR1 SGHNT, CDR2 YYREEE (reference sequence). The CDR3 is 15 amino acids. The V gene lost 4 bases and the J gene lost 2 bases, with 15 bases spanning the gap. The CDR3 is CASSGGRGLNTEAFF. The CDR3, as DNA: TGTGCCAGCAGCGGTGGCAGGGGATTAAACACTGAAGCTTTCTTT.

The CDR3 DNA reads as TGTGCCAGCAGCTTCGAAGCGAGTCAGCCCCAGCATTTT. Protein product: CASSFEASQPQHF. The chain has TRBV28 and TRBJ1-5; no clear D. The CDR3 runs to 13 residues. The V gene's germline CDR1 is MDHEN and CDR2 SYDVKM. V lost 6 bases, J lost 6 bases, and 12 bases lay in between.

This clone was seen a few times. The V gene is TRBV2, the J gene TRBJ1-3; a possible D gene is TRBD1 (6 bases). CDR3 length: 15 residues. The V and J ends lost 1 base and 2 bases respectively, with 9 bases between them. Germline loops: CDR1 SNHLY, CDR2 FYNNEI. As DNA, the CDR3 is TGTGCCAGCAGTGAAGGGTCAGGGGCTGGAAACACCATATATTTT. This codes for CASSEGSGAGNTIYF.

The sample holds one count of this clone. The V call is TRBV7-8, the J call TRBJ1-6, with D perhaps matching TRBD1 (5 bases). The CDR3 is 12 residues long. V lost 1 base and J 12 bases, leaving 7 bases between the germline ends. Looked up from germline, CDR1 is SGHVS and CDR2 is FQNEAQ. The CDR3 sequence: CASSLGGIPLHF. CDR3 coding DNA: TGTGCCAGCAGCTTAGGGGGGATACCCCTCCACTTT. The whole variable domain, remainder taken from reference TRBV7-8 and TRBJ1-6, is GAGVSQSPRYKVAKRGQDVALRCDPISGHVSLFWYQQALGQGPEFLTYFQNEAQLDKSGLPSDRFFAERPEGSVSTLKIQRTQQEDSAVYLCASSLGGIPLHFGNGTRLTVT.

This clone was counted once. V usage is TRBV7-8 and J usage is TRBJ1-5, with D possibly being TRBD1 (6 bases). The CDR3 runs to 14 residues. The V end lost 6 bases, the J end lost 2 bases, and 11 bases lay between the germline ends. Germline assignment: CDR1 SGHVS and CDR2 FQNEAQ. CDR3 in amino acids: CASSKYRGNQPQHF. CDR3 DNA sequence: TGTGCCAGCAGTAAATACAGGGGCAATCAGCCCCAGCATTTT.

The chain couples TRBV11-2 to TRBJ2-1; no definite D call. This CDR3 has 14 amino acids. Germline assignment: CDR1 SGHAT and CDR2 FQNNGV. The V and J ends lost 0 bases and 8 bases respectively, with 11 bases between them. The CDR3 loop reads CASSLERRADEQFF. In DNA form, the CDR3 reads TGTGCCAGCAGCTTAGAGCGGCGTGCGGATGAGCAGTTCTTC.

The chain recombines TRBV5-6 with TRBJ2-1; the match to TRBD2 covers 9 bases. The CDR3 contains 15 residues. CDR1 is SGHDT and CDR2 is YYEEEE in the germline V gene. J lost 6 bases, V lost 4 bases, and 8 bases had no gene match. CDR3 in amino acids: CASSPVVAGVNEQFF. CDR3 bases: TGTGCCAGCAGCCCGGTGGTAGCGGGGGTCAATGAGCAGTTCTTC. Supplemented by reference TRBV5-6 and TRBJ2-1, the full variable domain reads DAGVTQSPTHLIKTRGQQVTLRCSPKSGHDTVSWYQQALGQGPQFIFQYYEEEERQRGNFPDRFSGHQFPNYSSELNVNALLLGDSALYLCASSPVVAGVNEQFFGPGTRLTVL.

This chain joins TRBV7-9 and TRBJ2-7; no definite D call. The CDR3 spans 13 residues. Looked up from germline, CDR1 is SEHNR and CDR2 is FQNEAQ (reference sequence). The V end was cut by 5 bases, the J end by 6 bases, with 14 bases between. CDR3 in DNA: TGTGCCAGCAGCCCTGAGGCGACGAGCGAGCAGTACTTC. Amino acids: CASSPEATSEQYF.

The chain is built from TRBV7-9 and TRBJ2-1; tentatively, D is TRBD2 (6 bases). Between the trimmed V and J ends, which lost 3 bases and 1 base, there was a span of 13 bases. This CDR3 comprises 16 residues. The germline gives CDR1 SEHNR, CDR2 FQNEAQ (reference sequence). The CDR3 region is CASSFLEGRSYNEQFF. In nucleotides, the CDR3 is TGTGCCAGCAGCTTTCTCGAGGGGAGGTCCTACAATGAGCAGTTCTTC.

This chain connects TRBV6-5 to TRBJ1-2, with unresolved D. V was trimmed by 2 bases and J by 4 bases, leaving 11 bases between them. Germline-derived CDR1 and CDR2 are MNHEY and SVGAGI. The CDR3 spans 14 residues. The CDR3, as DNA: TGTGCCAGCAGTTACGAGAGCACCGGCTATGGCTACACCTTC. Encoded protein: CASSYESTGYGYTF.

This chain uses TRBV27 with TRBJ1-5; the D gene is possibly TRBD1 (6 bases). This CDR3 contains 13 residues. Germline CDR1 is MNHEY and CDR2 is SMNVEV (reference sequence). With 9 bases removed from V and 2 bases from J, the gap between germline ends came to 11 bases. The DNA of the CDR3 is TGTGCCAGTGGACAGTCCGGCAATCAGCCCCAGCATTTT. Translating gives CASGQSGNQPQHF.

The chain is built from TRBV29-1 and TRBJ2-2; tentatively, D is TRBD2 (5 bases). In germline, CDR1 is SQVTM, CDR2 ANQGSEA. Trimming removed 3 bases at V and 2 bases at J, with 10 bases between. The CDR3 is made up of 14 amino acids. Written as DNA, the CDR3 is TGCAGCGTTGAGGCGGGCCTAAACACCGGGGAGCTGTTTTTT. It encodes CSVEAGLNTGELFF.

This rearrangement joins TRBV29-1 to TRBJ1-5; D is undetermined. The CDR3 is made up of 14 amino acids. Germline-derived CDR1 and CDR2 are SQVTM and ANQGSEA. The V end lost 4 bases, the J end lost 0 bases, and 10 bases lay between the germline ends. In nucleotides, the CDR3 is TGCAGCGTTGGGACGGGTAATAGCAATCAGCCCCAGCATTTT. Amino acid sequence: CSVGTGNSNQPQHF.

In this sample, this clone turned up a few times. The chain couples TRBV7-2 to TRBJ1-4, with D hard to call. The CDR3 runs 14 residues. V gave up 2 bases and J gave up 8 bases, with 12 bases separating them. Germline V gives CDR1 SGHTA, CDR2 FQGNSA. Here the CDR3 reads CASSLLGFGEKLFF. CDR3 DNA: TGTGCCAGCAGCTTACTGGGGTTCGGAGAAAAACTGTTTTTT.

The chain uses TRBV7-9 and TRBJ1-6; no firm D call. Trimming left V 4 bases short and J 7 bases short, with 5 bases between. The germline CDR1 and CDR2 sequences are SEHNR and FQNEAQ (reference sequence). This CDR3 contains 12 residues. CDR3 loop: CASSSRNSPLHF. The DNA for the CDR3 is TGTGCCAGCAGCTCCCGGAATTCACCCCTCCACTTT.

The J gene is TRBJ1-4, the V gene TRBV6-6; D unclear. CDR1 MNHNY and CDR2 SVGAGI come from the germline V gene (reference sequence). The CDR3 is 15 residues long. V was cut by 0 bases and J by 2 bases, with 7 bases left in between. CDR3 coding DNA: TGTGCCAGCAGTTACTCGATGACGACTAATGAAAAACTGTTTTTT. This translates into CASSYSMTTNEKLFF.

This chain joins TRBV7-9 and TRBJ2-5, with TRBD2 matching 7 bases. Germline-derived CDR1 and CDR2 are SEHNR and FQNEAQ (reference sequence). The V and J ends lost 2 bases and 1 base, in that order; junction bases with no gene match: 10. This CDR3 is 17 amino acids long. The CDR3 sequence is CASSLLRTRRTQETQYF. The DNA of the CDR3 is TGTGCCAGCAGCTTACTTAGGACTAGGAGGACCCAAGAGACCCAGTACTTC.

The rearrangement links TRBV9 to TRBJ2-3, with D possibly called TRBD1 or TRBD2 (6 bases each). CDR1 and CDR2 (germline): SGDLS, YYNGEE. V was trimmed by 3 bases and J by 5 bases, leaving 19 bases between them. The CDR3 extends over 16 amino acids. CDR3 DNA: TGTGCCAGCAGCGAAGGGGGGACTTCCGTTGGAGATACGCAGTATTTT. Protein: CASSEGGTSVGDTQYF.

This sequence joins TRBV18 and TRBJ2-7, with D uncertain. Between the trimmed V and J ends, which lost 0 bases and 3 bases, there was a span of 9 bases. The CDR3 is 14 amino acids. The germline gives CDR1 KGHSH, CDR2 LQKENI. CDR3 residues: CASSPPSKVYEQYF. CDR3 DNA: TGTGCCAGCTCACCACCGTCCAAGGTCTACGAGCAGTACTTC.

The chain couples TRBV11-3 to TRBJ1-1, with D possibly matching TRBD1 (5 bases). The V end lost 0 bases, the J end lost 3 bases, and 20 bases lay between the germline ends. CDR3 size: 18 residues. Germline lookup yields CDR1 SGHNT and CDR2 YENEEA. CDR3 region: CASSLDRMTQGLHTEAFF. CDR3 bases: TGTGCCAGCAGCTTAGATAGAATGACCCAGGGTTTGCACACTGAAGCTTTCTTT.

The V gene is TRBV7-9, the J gene TRBJ1-2; 7 bases match TRBD1. V gave up 5 bases and J gave up 8 bases; unmatched junction bases: 5. CDR1 is SEHNR and CDR2 is FQNEAQ in the germline V gene (reference sequence). The CDR3 sequence is 12 residues long. The CDR3 loop reads CASSPRGYGYTF. In nucleotides, the CDR3 is TGTGCCAGCAGCCCCAGGGGGTACGGCTACACCTTC.

The rearrangement links TRBV18 to TRBJ2-1, with D possibly being TRBD2 (5 bases). Germline V gene lookup returns CDR1 KGHSH and CDR2 LQKENI. This CDR3 is built from 15 residues. Deletions cut 4 bases from V and 2 bases from J, with 12 bases between. CDR3 in amino acids: CASSQSGGPYNEQFF. The CDR3 nucleotides are TGTGCCAGCTCACAGTCCGGAGGCCCCTACAATGAGCAGTTCTTC.

A few counts support this clone. The chain recombines TRBV7-2 with TRBJ2-1; tentative D call: TRBD1 (5 bases). The V end was cut by 5 bases, the J end by 5 bases, with 16 bases between. The CDR3 totals 15 residues. Per germline, CDR1 SGHTA and CDR2 FQGNSA. CDR3 sequence: CASSIRGGGHNEQFF. The DNA of the CDR3 is TGTGCCAGCAGCATTAGGGGTGGTGGACACAATGAGCAGTTCTTC.